The clone carrying this T cell receptor beta chain appeared once. Antigen unknown. PCR involved 60 Vbeta and 13 Jbeta primers. Measured with immunoSEQ multiplex PCR; TCRdb has only the in-frame clones, and not every one. Of 90,000 to 140,000 clones in the sample, 75% to 85% were seen once. This entry is derived from a study of cytomegalovirus exposure and HLA in healthy donors. Study-wide context: Out of 398 genotyped donors, about 80% belonged to the Caucasian-associated ancestry cluster.

V gave up 5 bases and J gave up 1 base; unmatched junction bases: 7. Germline assignment: CDR1 MNHNY and CDR2 SVGAGI (reference sequence). The CDR3 totals 16 residues. Study-level points and caveats: Further analysis was carried out later, and it showed several of the most significant clusters appearing linked to common viral pathogens. In a later analysis, most CMV-associated TCR beta chains appeared HLA-restricted.

This chain uses TRBV6-6 with TRBJ1-1; 10 bases agree with TRBD1. Sequences were obtained from PBMCs. This receptor was taken from a man aged 18 to 30 in good health and CMV-seronegative. The CDR3 region has the DNA TGTGCCAGCAGTACCGGGACAGGGGCCCCGAACACTGAAGCTTTCTTT. It is translated as CASSTGTGAPNTEAFF.